This TCR beta chain appears in the sequencing data of a study of OX40 agonist ivuxolimab in advanced cancers. Study information: Ivuxolimab, which is an agonistic anti-OX40 (CD134) antibody, was administered to the patients.

Clones were read by immunoSEQ multiplex PCR, and TCRdb kept only the in-frame ones, dropping some. Of approximately 52,000 clones in the sample, about 82% were seen once. This clone has more than one count but fewer than ten. The target antigen is unknown. The CDR3 is 15 amino acids. Trimming took 2 bases from V and 1 from J, leaving 12 bases between them. The germline CDR1 and CDR2 sequences are SGHDT and YYEEEE. Study-level points and caveats: By week 6 at 0.1 to 3.0 mg/kg, blood CD4+ and CD8+ T cells had expanded clonally.

The V call is TRBV5-6, the J call TRBJ2-5, with D unresolved. Specimen: CD4+ or CD8+ T cells sorted from blood, collected in a trial of the OX40 agonist ivuxolimab. This sequence was found in an adult with an advanced solid tumor such as melanoma, head and neck, liver or kidney cancer. CDR3: CASSFYGRSQETQYF. The CDR3 DNA is TGTGCCAGCAGCTTCTACGGACGGAGCCAAGAGACCCAGTACTTC.